The rows below give T cell receptor beta chains drawn from one sample of a study of blood T cells in healthy people across ages. TCRdb fed the 5' RACE reads into MiXCR, producing one record per CDR3 protein. The sample includes hundreds of thousands of distinct CDR3 sequences, around 45% seen only once; the top ten take under 20%. The source material was blood. Receptors were obtained from a man aged 55 to 70 in good health. Both conserved end residues are part of each CDR3. D genes are given only for firm matches. Some rows mark clone size as missing; the rest say once, few, many or name a class of expanded clone.

>-|TRBV14|few|TRBJ1-2
TGTGCCAGCAGCCATAGGACGCTCTATGGCTACACCTTC
CASSHRTLYGYTF
>-|TRBV4-3|many|TRBJ2-7
TGCGCCAGCAGCCAAGATTCGTTGGCCTACGAGCAGTACTTC
CASSQDSLAYEQYF
>TRBD1|TRBV7-8|-|TRBJ1-4
TGTGCCAGCAGCGCCGGAGGAGGACAGGGCTATGGAAAACTGTTTTTT
CASSAGGGQGYGKLFF
>-|TRBV20-1|-|TRBJ1-4
TGCAGTGCTCGAAAACAGGGAAATGAAAAACTGTTTTTT
CSARKQGNEKLFF
>-|TRBV29-1|many|TRBJ2-1
TGCAGCTCAGGGGTCTACAATGAGCAGTTCTTC
CSSGVYNEQFF
>TRBD1|TRBV30|-|TRBJ1-1
TGTGCGCGACGCAGGGGGGGGACTGAAGCTTTCTTT
CARRRGGTEAFF
>-|TRBV6-1|-|TRBJ2-4
TGTGCCAGCAGTGAAGGGGTCAGTCAGTACTTC
CASSEGVSQYF
>TRBD2|TRBV9|-|TRBJ2-3
TGTGCCAGCAGCGTAGACTATCGAGGGACTAGCGGGGGGATGCAGTATTTT
CASSVDYRGTSGGMQYF
>TRBD1|TRBV5-1|-|TRBJ1-6
TGCGCCAGCAGCTTCGGACAGGGAGATTCACCCCTCCACTTT
CASSFGQGDSPLHF
>-|TRBV6-2/TRBV6-3|few|TRBJ1-2
TGTGCCAGCAGTTACTCGGGAACAGGGACGAATGGCTACACCTTC
CASSYSGTGTNGYTF
>TRBD1|TRBV2|few|TRBJ2-7
TGTGCCAGCAGGGACAGGGGATTAGGTGTGCAGTACTTC
CASRDRGLGVQYF
>TRBD1|TRBV7-2|-|TRBJ2-2
TGTGCCAGCAGGGACAGGGGATCGTACACCGGGGAGCTGTTTTTT
CASRDRGSYTGELFF
>TRBD2|TRBV20-1|-|TRBJ2-3
TGCAGTGCTGGGGGACTAGCGGGGCTCCACGAGCAGTACTTT
CSAGGLAGLHEQYF
>-|TRBV12-3/TRBV12-4|-|TRBJ1-4
TGTGCCAGCATCACTTGGACCTCTGGGAATGAAAAACTGTTTTTT
CASITWTSGNEKLFF
>-|TRBV7-9|-|TRBJ2-7
TGTGCCAGCAGCCCCGACCGGGGATTCGAGCAGTACTTC
CASSPDRGFEQYF
>-|TRBV9|-|TRBJ2-7
TGTGCCAGCAGCGTAGGGAGCGGAACCTACGAGCAGTACTTC
CASSVGSGTYEQYF
>-|TRBV6-5|-|TRBJ1-1
TGTGCCAGCAGTTACTCGGGTGTGGGGCGGACTGAAGCTTTCTTT
CASSYSGVGRTEAFF
>-|TRBV3-1|-|TRBJ1-1
TGTGCCAGCAACCACTCCTCAGGGGCCACTGAAGCTTTCTTT
CASNHSSGATEAFF
>-|TRBV20-1|-|TRBJ2-1
TGCAGTGCTAGCTTCCCGGGCCCAGGGAATGAGCAGTTCTTC
CSASFPGPGNEQFF
>-|TRBV6-5|-|TRBJ1-2
TGTGCCAGCAGTTACCGTCAGGACCGGACCCGGGGGGATGGCTACACCTTC
CASSYRQDRTRGDGYTF
>TRBD1|TRBV7-9|-|TRBJ1-5
TGTGCCAGCGGAAAAACAGGGGATCAGCCCCAGCATTTT
CASGKTGDQPQHF
>TRBD1|TRBV20-1|few|TRBJ2-7
TGCAGTGCTAGAGGGTACCCTACAGGGGGCTACGAGCAGTACTTC
CSARGYPTGGYEQYF
>TRBD2|TRBV3-1|many|TRBJ2-3
TGTGCCAGCAGCCGGCGGACTAGCGGGGTGGATACGCAGTATTTT
CASSRRTSGVDTQYF
>-|TRBV24-1|few|TRBJ2-1
TGTGCCACCAGTGATTTGATCCCGGGGACGCAGTTCTTC
CATSDLIPGTQFF
>TRBD2|TRBV7-2|few|TRBJ2-1
TGTGCCAGCAGCCGAACCGGGACTAGCGAGTTCAATGAGCAGTTCTTC
CASSRTGTSEFNEQFF
>-|TRBV4-1|few|TRBJ1-6
TGCGCCAGCAGCCAAAGCCCCGCTAGGGGGAGGATTTTTGATTCACCCCTCCACTTT
CASSQSPARGRIFDSPLHF
>-|TRBV2|-|TRBJ2-4
TGTGCCAGCAGAAGAGACCACAGAACGTACTTC
CASRRDHRTYF
>-|TRBV2|-|TRBJ2-7
TGTGCCAGCAGCGTAAAGGGTGCTTCCGAGCAGTACTTC
CASSVKGASEQYF
>TRBD2|TRBV3-1|-|TRBJ2-5
TGTGCCAGCAGCCAAGATGCGACTAGCGGGGGAAAGACCCAGTACTTC
CASSQDATSGGKTQYF
>TRBD2|TRBV20-1|many|TRBJ2-7
TGCAGTGCGGAGAGGACTAGTACGGGTGAGCAGTACTTC
CSAERTSTGEQYF
>-|TRBV7-9|-|TRBJ1-4
TGTGCCAGCAGCCGGGAGAATCTTGTCAATGAAAAACTGTTTTTT
CASSRENLVNEKLFF
>TRBD1|TRBV7-2|few|TRBJ2-5
TGTGCCAGCGGCGATCCAGGGGGAATCCAAGAGACCCAGTACTTC
CASGDPGGIQETQYF
>-|TRBV19|-|TRBJ2-1
TGCTCCAGTGAGACCCAGTTCTTC
CSSETQFF
>-|TRBV28|few|TRBJ2-7
TGTGCCAGCAGTTTACCGTCCGGCTACGAGCAGTACTTC
CASSLPSGYEQYF
>-|TRBV7-9|few|TRBJ1-2
TGTGCCAGCAGCTTTTCCGAGTCTATCCATGGCTACACCTTC
CASSFSESIHGYTF
>TRBD1|TRBV20-1|-|TRBJ2-7
TGCAGTGCCACCGGGACAGTGTACGAGCAGTACTTC
CSATGTVYEQYF
>TRBD1|TRBV2|-|TRBJ2-7
TGTGCCAGCAGCGAACGGACAGGGGACGAGCAGTACTTC
CASSERTGDEQYF
>-|TRBV5-1|-|TRBJ2-3
TGCGCCAGCAGCGACTGGGGGGATCACGCAGATACGCAGTATTTT
CASSDWGDHADTQYF
>-|TRBV5-1|-|TRBJ1-4
TGCGCCAGCAGGCTCCGGGACGGAGATAATGAAAAACTGTTTTTT
CASRLRDGDNEKLFF
>-|TRBV7-8|few|TRBJ2-7
TGTGCCAGCAGCGCGGCTAGCGCCCGGGCGGGCGAGCAGTACTTC
CASSAASARAGEQYF
>TRBD1|TRBV6-2/TRBV6-3|-|TRBJ2-1
TGTGCCAGCACCTCTGGACAGGGCTACAATGAGCAGTTCTTC
CASTSGQGYNEQFF
>-|TRBV7-2|-|TRBJ2-7
TGTGCCAGCAGCTCCTCCCCTCCTTACGAGCAGTACTTC
CASSSSPPYEQYF
>TRBD2|TRBV7-2|-|TRBJ2-7
TGTGCCAGCACCCAAGGCCGGGGAGGGTACGAGCAGTACTTC
CASTQGRGGYEQYF
>-|TRBV6-2/TRBV6-3|-|TRBJ1-4
TGTGCCAGCAGTCCACCCCAGGCCCTCCACGGAGGAAAACTGTTTTTT
CASSPPQALHGGKLFF
>-|TRBV20-1|-|TRBJ2-3
TGCAGTGCTAGAGATCGGGATAGCGCTTCCACAGATACGCAGTATTTT
CSARDRDSASTDTQYF
>TRBD1|TRBV4-3|many|TRBJ2-7
TGCGCCAGCAGCCCGGGGACAGGGCGGAACGAGCAGTACTTC
CASSPGTGRNEQYF
>-|TRBV4-1|few|TRBJ2-7
TGCGCCAGCAGCACACGACAGACCTACGAGCAGTACTTC
CASSTRQTYEQYF
>-|TRBV6-1|few|TRBJ1-6
TGTGCCAGCAGTGAAGCGCTTGGCAGGGGTCGTTCACCCCTCCACTTT
CASSEALGRGRSPLHF
>TRBD2|TRBV7-8|-|TRBJ2-1
TGTGCCAGCAGCCAGCGGGGGGAGGTACTACAGTTCTTC
CASSQRGEVLQFF
>-|TRBV4-3|-|TRBJ2-2
TGCGCCAGCAGCCCCGAGGACAGCGGGGAGCTGTTTTTT
CASSPEDSGELFF
>TRBD1|TRBV5-1|-|TRBJ2-7
TGCGCCAGCGGGCAGGGGACAGGGGGTTCCTACGAGCAGTACTTC
CASGQGTGGSYEQYF
>TRBD1|TRBV5-1|few|TRBJ1-1
TGCGCCAGCAGAGGGGACAGTTATTCGTCTTTCTTT
CASRGDSYSSFF
>-|TRBV12-5|few|TRBJ2-5
TGTGCTAGTGCTCCTCCCGGGCGGGAGACCCAGTACTTC
CASAPPGRETQYF
>TRBD1|TRBV15|once|TRBJ1-6
TGTGCCACCAGCCCTCGCGACAGGGACCATTCACCCCTCCACTTT
CATSPRDRDHSPLHF
>-|TRBV7-7|-|TRBJ2-7
TGTGCTAGCAGCTTGACGACGCTAAGCCACGAGCAGTACTTC
CASSLTTLSHEQYF
>TRBD2|TRBV5-1|-|TRBJ2-1
TGCGCCAGCAGCTTGCCCGAACTAGCGGAGGTGAACAATGAGCAGTTCTTC
CASSLPELAEVNNEQFF
>TRBD2|TRBV20-1|-|TRBJ2-1
TGCAGTGCTAGAGCCTTGACTAGCGGGGGAAACCAAGAGACCCAGTTCTTC
CSARALTSGGNQETQFF
>-|TRBV9|-|TRBJ2-5
TGTGCCAGCAGCCCCGGGCAGCCGAGGCCTGTCGATGAGCAGTACTTC
CASSPGQPRPVDEQYF
>TRBD1|TRBV11-3|-|TRBJ2-7
TGTGCCAGCAGCTTAGAACTCACGGGGACAGGACGCTCCTACGAGCAGTACTTC
CASSLELTGTGRSYEQYF
>-|TRBV6-2/TRBV6-3|-|TRBJ1-2
TGTGCCAGCACCGCTTCGACGGGCTACTATGGCTACACCTTC
CASTASTGYYGYTF